This T cell receptor (beta chain) was identified during a study of T cells in Graves' hyperthyroidism and ophthalmopathy. Whole-study findings and limits: Most clonotypes expanded in thyroid above 0.001 were likewise present in blood.

This clonotype was picked up a small number of times. Its matching antigen is unknown. RNA transcripts served as the template for amplifying TCR beta CDR3 regions. First-round RT-PCR of the TCR CDR3 relied on the HTBI primer set. Each CDR3 protein is one row after TCRdb ran MiXCR on the multiplex PCR reads. This sample has roughly 630,000 distinct CDR3 sequences, with about 15% found just once. CDR1 SGHRS and CDR2 YFSETQ come from the germline V gene. V was clipped by 7 bases and J by 0 bases; unmatched bases: 6. This CDR3 is 15 amino acids long. Graves' hyperthyroidism qualified as stable when ophthalmopathy did not progress within 18 months. A roughly 9.3 ml volume of fresh peripheral blood provided the PBMCs.

Sequenced material: blood. This clonotype originated in a woman between 25 and 40 years old with Graves' hyperthyroidism. This chain joins TRBV5-1 and TRBJ2-3; 9 nucleotides agree with TRBD1. The DNA for the CDR3 is TGCGCCAGCCTTCAGGACAGGGGTAGCACAGATACGCAGTATTTT. This codes for CASLQDRGSTDTQYF.